The 9 T cell receptor beta chains presented below share a single source sample, sequenced in a study of T cell clonotyping in hematopoietic cell transplantation. Generated by immunoSEQ multiplex PCR, the TCRdb table keeps only in-frame clones and is missing some. The sample holds 9,500 to 13,000 clones, roughly 71% seen once. The sample was PBMCs, taken 30 days after allogeneic stem cell transplant. Receptor source: a female patient in her 40s who had an allogeneic stem cell transplant from a related donor, so T cells may come from the graft donor. Some clones in this sample may be carry-over from other donors' samples.

In this sample, this clone turned up once. This chain joins TRBV11-2 and TRBJ1-2, with a tentative D call TRBD1 (5 bases). This CDR3 comprises 14 residues. The germline gives CDR1 SGHAT, CDR2 FQNNGV. Trimming left V 3 bases short and J 3 bases short, with 11 bases between. Written as DNA, the CDR3 is TGTGCCAGCAGCTTCGGGGGATCCGACTATGGCTACACCTTC. Translation gives CASSFGGSDYGYTF.

The chain joins TRBV27 to TRBJ2-3; tentative D call: TRBD1 (6 bases). The germline gives CDR1 MNHEY, CDR2 SMNVEV (reference sequence). V lost 7 bases and J 5 bases, leaving 7 bases between the germline ends. This CDR3 is built from 11 residues. CDR3 region: CASIGGDTQYF. Written as DNA, the CDR3 is TGTGCCAGCATAGGGGGAGATACGCAGTATTTT.

The chain joins TRBV4-2 to TRBJ2-1; D gene uncertain. The germline V gene has CDR1 LGHNA and CDR2 YNFKEQ. The V end was cut by 2 bases, the J end by 6 bases, with 8 bases between. This CDR3 spans 13 amino acids. The CDR3 coding sequence is TGTGCCAGCAGCCAACCTCCTGGCAATGAGCAGTTCTTC. Amino acid sequence: CASSQPPGNEQFF.

V usage is TRBV12-2 and J usage is TRBJ2-7. TRBV12-2 constitutes a pseudogene. The CDR3 has 15 residues. The CDR3 DNA is TGTGCAAGACAAGGACGGCCCGCGATCTCCTACGAGCAGTACTTC. Translated, it gives CARQGRPAISYEQYF.

The V gene is TRBV5-4, the J gene TRBJ2-3, with 8 nucleotides matching TRBD1. Trimming took 0 bases from V and 4 from J; bases not matched to a gene: 4. The CDR3 consists of 15 residues. Germline CDR1 is SGHNT and CDR2 is YYREEE (reference sequence). The CDR3, as DNA: TGTGCCAGCAGCTTGGGACAGGGGCTGCCAGATACGCAGTATTTT. Protein sequence: CASSLGQGLPDTQYF.

This rearrangement joins TRBV6-9 to TRBJ2-5, with 10 bases that match TRBD1. The J call may be faulty, since TRBJ2-7 better matches the DNA end. Germline CDR1 MNHGY, CDR2 SVAAGI. The length of the CDR3 is 15 residues. DNA of the CDR3: TGTGCCAGCAGTTCCCAAGGGACAGGGGCATACGAGCAGTACTTC. Protein: CASSSQGTGAYEQYF.

The genes are TRBV20-1 and TRBJ2-7; no clear D gene. The CDR3 runs to 11 residues. V was clipped by 3 bases and J by 6 bases, with 9 bases between them. Germline V lookup: CDR1 DFQATT, CDR2 SNEGSKA (reference sequence). Here the CDR3 reads CSASWLGEQYF. The DNA of the CDR3 is TGCAGTGCTAGTTGGCTGGGCGAGCAGTACTTC.

The V gene is TRBV15, the J gene TRBJ1-3; unclear D gene. CDR3 length equals 15 residues. Deletions cut 1 base from V and 0 bases from J, with 7 bases between. CDR1 is LNHNV, CDR2 YYDKDF, per germline (reference sequence). The CDR3 loop is CATSRVPDSGNTIYF. The CDR3 DNA reads TGTGCCACCAGCAGAGTCCCCGACTCTGGAAACACCATATATTTT.

The rearrangement joins TRBV18 to TRBJ1-5, with D perhaps matching TRBD1 (5 bases). The germline V gene encodes CDR1 KGHSH and CDR2 LQKENI. The CDR3 totals 15 residues. Trimming removed 3 bases at V and 4 bases at J, with 13 bases between. The CDR3 sequence: CASSPPGSGNQPQHF. CDR3 nucleotide sequence: TGTGCCAGCTCACCCCCAGGGAGTGGGAATCAGCCCCAGCATTTT. Full variable domain (missing parts from reference TRBV18 and TRBJ1-5): NAGVMQNPRHLVRRRGQEARLRCSPMKGHSHVYWYRQLPEEGLKFMVYLQKENIIDESGMPKERFSAEFPKEGPSILRIQQVVRGDSAAYFCASSPPGSGNQPQHFGDGTRLSIL.